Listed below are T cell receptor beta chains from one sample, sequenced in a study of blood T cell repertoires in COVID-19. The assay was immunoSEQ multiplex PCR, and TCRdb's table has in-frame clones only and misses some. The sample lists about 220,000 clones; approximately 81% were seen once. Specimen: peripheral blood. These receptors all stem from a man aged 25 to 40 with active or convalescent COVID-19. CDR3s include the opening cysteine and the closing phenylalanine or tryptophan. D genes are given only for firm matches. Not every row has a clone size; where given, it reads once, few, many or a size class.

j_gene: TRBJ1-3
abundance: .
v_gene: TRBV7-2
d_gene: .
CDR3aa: CASSLAVGVSGNTIYF
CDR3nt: TGTGCCAGCAGCTTGGCGGTAGGAGTCTCTGGAAACACCATATATTTT

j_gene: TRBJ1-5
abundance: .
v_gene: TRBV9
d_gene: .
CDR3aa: CASSVGGGAGNQPQHF
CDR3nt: TGTGCCAGCAGCGTAGGGGGCGGTGCGGGCAATCAGCCCCAGCATTTT

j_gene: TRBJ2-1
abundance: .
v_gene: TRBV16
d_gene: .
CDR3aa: CASSQQAGTGDEQFF
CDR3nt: TGTGCCAGCAGCCAACAGGCGGGTACGGGGGATGAGCAGTTCTTC

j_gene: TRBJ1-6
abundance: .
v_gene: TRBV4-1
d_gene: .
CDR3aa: CASRKTGKESPLHF
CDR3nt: TGCGCCAGCAGGAAAACAGGGAAGGAATCACCCCTCCACTTT

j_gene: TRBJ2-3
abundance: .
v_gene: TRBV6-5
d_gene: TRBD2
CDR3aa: CASSYPSGGSTDTQYF
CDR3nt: TGTGCCAGCAGTTACCCCAGCGGGGGTAGCACAGATACGCAGTATTTT

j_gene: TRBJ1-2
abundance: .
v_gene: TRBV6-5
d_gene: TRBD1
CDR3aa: CASSSYGTDNYGYTF
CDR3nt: TGTGCCAGCTCCAGTTATGGGACAGATAACTATGGCTACACCTTC

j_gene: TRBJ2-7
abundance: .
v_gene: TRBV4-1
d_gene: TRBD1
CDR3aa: CASSQVSGGEEQYF
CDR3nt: TGCGCCAGCAGCCAAGTATCAGGGGGCGAAGAGCAGTACTTC

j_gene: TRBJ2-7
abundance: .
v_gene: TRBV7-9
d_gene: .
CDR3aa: CASSLEAGGRYEQYF
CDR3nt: TGTGCCAGCAGCTTAGAAGCCGGGGGGCGTTACGAGCAGTACTTC

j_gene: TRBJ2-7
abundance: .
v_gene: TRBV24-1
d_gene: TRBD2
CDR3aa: CATSGQAGGTYEQYF
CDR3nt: TGTGCCACCAGTGGCCAAGCGGGAGGCACCTACGAGCAGTACTTC

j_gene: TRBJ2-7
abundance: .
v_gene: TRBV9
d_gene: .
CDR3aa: CASSVDMHSYEQYF
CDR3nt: TGTGCCAGCAGCGTAGACATGCATTCCTACGAGCAGTACTTC

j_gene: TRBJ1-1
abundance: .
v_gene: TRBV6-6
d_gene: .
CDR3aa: CASSYAQKNTEAFF
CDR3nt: TGTGCCAGCAGTTACGCTCAGAAGAACACTGAAGCTTTCTTT

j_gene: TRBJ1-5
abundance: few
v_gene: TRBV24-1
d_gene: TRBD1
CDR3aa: CATSEGDRGQPQHF
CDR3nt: TGTGCCACCAGTGAAGGGGACAGGGGCCAGCCCCAGCATTTT

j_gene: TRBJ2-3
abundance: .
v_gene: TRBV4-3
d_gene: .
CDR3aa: CASSQEAQGGPDTQYF
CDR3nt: TGCGCCAGCAGCCAAGAAGCCCAGGGGGGCCCAGATACGCAGTATTTT

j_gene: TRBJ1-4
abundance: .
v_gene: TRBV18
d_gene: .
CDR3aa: CASSPGQGTNEKLFF
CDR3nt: TGTGCCAGCTCACCGGGGCAGGGCACTAATGAAAAACTGTTTTTT

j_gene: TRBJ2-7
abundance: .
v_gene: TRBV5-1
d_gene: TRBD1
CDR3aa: CASSLVDRGLEQYF
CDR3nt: TGCGCCAGCAGCTTGGTCGACAGGGGGCTCGAGCAGTACTTC

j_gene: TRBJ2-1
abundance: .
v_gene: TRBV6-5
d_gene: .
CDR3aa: CASRSTGYSYNEQFF
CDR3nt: TGTGCCAGCAGGTCAACAGGATACTCCTACAATGAGCAGTTCTTC

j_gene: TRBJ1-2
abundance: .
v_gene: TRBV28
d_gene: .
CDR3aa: CASSLGGYYGYTF
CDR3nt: TGTGCCAGCAGTCTCGGGGGTTACTATGGCTACACCTTC

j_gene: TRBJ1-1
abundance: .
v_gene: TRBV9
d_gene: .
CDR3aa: CASSPDRLEAFF
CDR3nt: TGTGCCAGCAGTCCTGACAGACTCGAAGCTTTCTTT

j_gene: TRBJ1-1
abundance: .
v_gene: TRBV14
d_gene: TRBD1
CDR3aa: CASSQPLDRGGTEAFF
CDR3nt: TGTGCCAGCAGCCAGCCTCTCGACAGGGGAGGTACTGAAGCTTTCTTT

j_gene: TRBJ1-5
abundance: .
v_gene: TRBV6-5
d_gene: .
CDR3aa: CASGTGLSNQPQHF
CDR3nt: TGTGCCAGCGGAACAGGGCTTAGCAATCAGCCCCAGCATTTT

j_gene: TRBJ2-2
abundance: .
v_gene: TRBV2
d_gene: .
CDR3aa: CASSEMEDGELFF
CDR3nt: TGTGCCAGCAGTGAAATGGAGGACGGGGAGCTGTTTTTT

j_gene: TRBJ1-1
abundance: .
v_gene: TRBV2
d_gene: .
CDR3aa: CASSDRPRGNTEAFF
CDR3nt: TGTGCCAGCAGTGACCGCCCACGAGGGAACACTGAAGCTTTCTTT

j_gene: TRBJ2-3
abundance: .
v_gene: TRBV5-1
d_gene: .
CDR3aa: CASSFSRRDFYTSTDTQYF
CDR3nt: TGCGCCAGCAGCTTCTCTCGACGGGATTTCTATACTAGCACAGATACGCAGTATTTT

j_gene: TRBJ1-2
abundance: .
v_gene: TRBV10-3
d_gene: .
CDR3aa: CANKADTTNYGYTF
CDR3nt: TGTGCCAACAAAGCTGACACGACTAACTATGGCTACACCTTC

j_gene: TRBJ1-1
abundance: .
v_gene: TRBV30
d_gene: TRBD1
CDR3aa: CAWIYRGLNTEAFF
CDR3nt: TGTGCCTGGATTTACAGGGGCCTGAACACTGAAGCTTTCTTT

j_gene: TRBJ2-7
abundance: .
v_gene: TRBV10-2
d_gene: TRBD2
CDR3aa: CASRVGLAGVAYEQYF
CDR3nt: TGCGCCAGCAGGGTCGGACTAGCGGGGGTGGCCTACGAGCAGTACTTC

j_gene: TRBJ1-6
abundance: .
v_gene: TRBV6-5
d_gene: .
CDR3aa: CASSPGRRNSPLHF
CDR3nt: TGTGCCAGCAGCCCGGGTCGGCGAAATTCACCCCTCCACTTT